The rows below give T cell receptor beta chains drawn from one sample of a study of T cells and Merkel cell carcinoma outcomes. Method: immunoSEQ multiplex PCR; TCRdb's copy keeps in-frame clones and lacks some. Of several thousand clones in the sample, 90% were seen once. What was sequenced was tumor tissue from Merkel cell carcinoma. The origin of the receptors is a human donor with Merkel cell carcinoma. Both conserved end residues are part of each CDR3. The order of the fields is V gene, CDR3 protein.

TRBV7-6	CASSSRQAGNTIYF
TRBV5-5	CASSLEWDRASPLHF
TRBV29-1	CSAGQGGTEAFF
TRBV11-3	CASSPGGGDEQFF
TRBV27	CASRRGTEAFF
TRBV7-9	CASSRTGVNEQYF
TRBV9	CASSVGTGLQETQYF
TRBV15	CATSRPGEGTGELFF
TRBV30	CAWSTSSGQPQHF
TRBV6-5	CASSYSPRSNQPQHF